This TCR beta chain was recorded in a study of regulatory T cells in long-lasting Graves disease. The study, taken as a whole, reports: Persistent disease was associated with favored TRBV28 usage and with favored use of TRBJ1-2 and TRBJ2-5.

According to the study, TCR beta libraries were built with iRepertoire HTBI primers and CDR3-region Arm-PCR. TCRdb ran MiXCR on the multiplex PCR reads and lists one entry per CDR3 protein. The data hold about 530,000 distinct CDR3 sequences, with roughly a sixth observed a single time. On this clonotype: The antigen remains undetermined.

Stated time point: newly diagnosed GD, antithyroid drugs for less than 3 months. PBMC RNA served as the TCR library source. The patients were drawn from one endocrinology department in Xi'an, China. A roughly 8.6-milliliter sample of peripheral blood was drawn into EDTA tubes. Deletions cut 4 bases from V and 1 base from J, with 18 bases between. This CDR3 has 17 amino acids. The germline V gene encodes CDR1 SGHTS and CDR2 YDEGEE. The sample was also linked to a second study, of T cells in Graves' hyperthyroidism and ophthalmopathy. From that paper: Uncontrolled infection, other autoimmune disease, pregnancy and lactation each barred patients from inclusion.

The receptor comes from a woman aged 40 to 65 with Graves disease. This sample comprised peripheral blood mononuclear cells (PBMCs), obtained at new diagnosis, from a patient treated with antithyroid drugs. This sequence joins TRBV5-8 and TRBJ1-3; D is uncertain. The CDR3, as DNA: TGTGCCAGCAGCATAACGGGAGACGGCGGGTCTGGAAACACCATATATTTT. It encodes CASSITGDGGSGNTIYF.